This entry features one TCR beta chain sequence. Per germline, CDR1 SNHLY and CDR2 FYNNEI. The CDR3 totals 14 residues. Unmatched junction bases numbered 12, after V lost 7 bases and J lost 8 bases. Time point indicated: newly diagnosed GD, antithyroid drugs for less than 3 months. RNA isolated from PBMCs was used to make the TCR library. Arm-PCR with iRepertoire HTBI primers amplified the CDR3 regions for these TCR beta libraries. Each CDR3 protein is one row after TCRdb ran MiXCR on the multiplex PCR reads. The repertoire holds about 350,000 distinct CDR3 sequences, with approximately 16% as singletons. The data were taken from a study of regulatory T cells in long-lasting Graves disease. This sample also belongs to another study, concerning T cells in Graves' hyperthyroidism and ophthalmopathy. That work contributes: TCR CDR3 regions were first amplified by RT-PCR with HTBI primers. Appearing also in blood were most of the thyroid clonotypes expanded above 0.001.

The sample in question was peripheral blood mononuclear cells (PBMCs), obtained at new diagnosis, from a patient treated with antithyroid drugs. The chain recombines TRBV2 with TRBJ1-2, with 8 bases lining up with TRBD1. The receptor's source is a man aged 40-49 years with Graves disease. CDR3 residues: CASNAVDREGGYTF. The CDR3 DNA sequence: TGTGCCAGCAATGCTGTGGACAGGGAAGGAGGCTACACCTTC.